This T cell receptor beta chain was recorded in a study of T-cell reconstitution after alpha-beta-depleted transplantation in children. Preparation of the TCRbeta library used unique molecular identifiers. TCRdb itself ran the PCR reads through MiXCR, one entry per CDR3 protein. The sample yields hundreds of thousands of distinct CDR3 sequences, around 11% seen once. Per the germline V gene, CDR1 is GTSNPN and CDR2 is SVGIG (reference sequence). V was clipped by 4 bases and J by 10 bases; unmatched bases: 4. The CDR3 totals 11 residues. The rearrangement joins TRBV30 to TRBJ2-1; 7 bases are a match to TRBD1. This TCR was recovered from a human donor who donated a stem cell graft to a child with acute lymphoblastic leukemia. Material: PBMCs from the stem cell graft donor, obtained from the stem cell graft. Here the CDR3 DNA reads TGTGCCTGGACTCAGACAGGGGAGCAGTTCTTC. Amino acid sequence: CAWTQTGEQFF. The entire variable domain, with the rest obtained from reference TRBV30 and TRBJ2-1, is as follows: SQTIHQWPATLVQPVGSPLSLECTVEGTSNPNLYWYRQAAGRGLQLLFYSVGIGQISSEVPQNLSASRPQDRQFILSSKKLLLSDSGFYLCAWTQTGEQFFGPGTRLTVL.